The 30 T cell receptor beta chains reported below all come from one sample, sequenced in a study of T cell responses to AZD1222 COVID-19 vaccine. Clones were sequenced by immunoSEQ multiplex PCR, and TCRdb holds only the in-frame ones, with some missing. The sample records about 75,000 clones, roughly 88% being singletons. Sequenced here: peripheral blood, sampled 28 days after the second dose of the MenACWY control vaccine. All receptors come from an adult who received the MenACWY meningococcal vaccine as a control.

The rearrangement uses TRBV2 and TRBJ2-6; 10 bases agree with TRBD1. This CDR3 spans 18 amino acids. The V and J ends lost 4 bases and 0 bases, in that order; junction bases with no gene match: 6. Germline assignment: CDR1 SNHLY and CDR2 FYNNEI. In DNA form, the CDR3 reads TGTGCCAGCAGTGGGCGGGACAGGGGAAGCTCTGGGGCCAACGTCCTGACTTTC. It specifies CASSGRDRGSSGANVLTF.

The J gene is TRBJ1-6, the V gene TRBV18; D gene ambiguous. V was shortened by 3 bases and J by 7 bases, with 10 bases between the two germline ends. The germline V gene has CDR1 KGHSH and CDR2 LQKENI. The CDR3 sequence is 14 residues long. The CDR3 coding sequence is TGTGCCAGCTCACCGGAAGGCCGAAATTCACCCCTCCACTTT. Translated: CASSPEGRNSPLHF.

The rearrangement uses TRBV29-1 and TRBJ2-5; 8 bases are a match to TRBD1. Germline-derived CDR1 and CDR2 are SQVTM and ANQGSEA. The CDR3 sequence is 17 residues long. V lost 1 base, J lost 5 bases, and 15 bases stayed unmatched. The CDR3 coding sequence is TGCAGCGTTGAAGGCTCCTCAGGGGGCTTAGGTCTTGAGACCCAGTACTTC. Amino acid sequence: CSVEGSSGGLGLETQYF.

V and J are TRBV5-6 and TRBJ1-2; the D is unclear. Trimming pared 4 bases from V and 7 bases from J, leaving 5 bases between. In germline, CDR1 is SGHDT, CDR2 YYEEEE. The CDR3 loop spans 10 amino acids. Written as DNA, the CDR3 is TGTGCCAGCAGCCTTAGTGGCTACACCTTC. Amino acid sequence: CASSLSGYTF.

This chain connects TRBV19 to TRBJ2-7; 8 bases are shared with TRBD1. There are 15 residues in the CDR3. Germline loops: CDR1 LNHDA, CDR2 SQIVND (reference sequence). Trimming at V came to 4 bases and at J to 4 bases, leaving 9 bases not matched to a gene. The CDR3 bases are TGTGCCAGTAGTAGGACCGGGACAGGTGTATACGAGCAGTACTTC. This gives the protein CASSRTGTGVYEQYF.

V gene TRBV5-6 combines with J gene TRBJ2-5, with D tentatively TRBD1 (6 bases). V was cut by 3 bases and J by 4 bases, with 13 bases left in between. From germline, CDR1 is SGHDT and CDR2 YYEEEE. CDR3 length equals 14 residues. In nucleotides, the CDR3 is TGTGCCAGCAGCTCATACAGGGCCCGAGAGACCCAGTACTTC. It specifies CASSSYRARETQYF.

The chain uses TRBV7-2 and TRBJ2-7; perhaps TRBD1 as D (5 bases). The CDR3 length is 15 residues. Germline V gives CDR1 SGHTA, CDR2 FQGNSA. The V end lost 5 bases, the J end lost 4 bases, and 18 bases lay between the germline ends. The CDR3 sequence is CASSGQGAGQYEQYF. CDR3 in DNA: TGTGCCAGCAGCGGACAAGGGGCAGGGCAATACGAGCAGTACTTC.

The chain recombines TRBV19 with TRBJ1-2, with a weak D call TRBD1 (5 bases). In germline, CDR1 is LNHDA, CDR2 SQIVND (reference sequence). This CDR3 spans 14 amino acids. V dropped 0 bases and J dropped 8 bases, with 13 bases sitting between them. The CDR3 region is CASSIDLQGGGYTF. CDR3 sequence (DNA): TGTGCCAGTAGTATAGATCTTCAGGGCGGCGGCTACACCTTC.

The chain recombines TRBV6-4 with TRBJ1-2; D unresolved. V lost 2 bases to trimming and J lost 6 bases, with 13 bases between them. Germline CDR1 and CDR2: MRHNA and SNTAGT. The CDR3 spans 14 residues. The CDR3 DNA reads TGTGCCAGCAGTGACCGAGCTCCTTTGGATGGCTACACCTTC. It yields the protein CASSDRAPLDGYTF.

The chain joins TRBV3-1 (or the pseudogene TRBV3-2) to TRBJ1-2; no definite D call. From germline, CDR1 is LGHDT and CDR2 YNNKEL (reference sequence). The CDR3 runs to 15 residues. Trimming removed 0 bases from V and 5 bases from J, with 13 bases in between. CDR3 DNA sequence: TGTGCCAGCAGCCAAGAAACGGGGATGTCGTATGGCTACACCTTC. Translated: CASSQETGMSYGYTF.

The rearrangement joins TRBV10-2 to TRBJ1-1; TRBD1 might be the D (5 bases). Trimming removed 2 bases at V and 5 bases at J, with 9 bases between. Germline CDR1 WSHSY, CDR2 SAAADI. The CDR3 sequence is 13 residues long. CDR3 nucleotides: TGCGCCAGCAGTGAGCAGGGCCAGACTGAAGCTTTCTTT. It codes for CASSEQGQTEAFF.

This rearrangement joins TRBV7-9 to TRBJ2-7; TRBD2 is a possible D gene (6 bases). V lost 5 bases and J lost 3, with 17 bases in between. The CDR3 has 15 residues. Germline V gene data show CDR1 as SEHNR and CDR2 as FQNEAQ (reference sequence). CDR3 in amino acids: CASSPGTGGDYEQYF. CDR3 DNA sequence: TGTGCCAGCAGCCCTGGGACTGGTGGGGACTACGAGCAGTACTTC.

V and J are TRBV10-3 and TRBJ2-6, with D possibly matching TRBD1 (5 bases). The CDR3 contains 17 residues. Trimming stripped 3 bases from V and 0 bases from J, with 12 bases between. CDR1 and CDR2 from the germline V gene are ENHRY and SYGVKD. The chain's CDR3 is CAISEVQGPSGANVLTF. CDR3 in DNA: TGTGCCATCAGTGAAGTGCAGGGCCCCTCTGGGGCCAACGTCCTGACTTTC.

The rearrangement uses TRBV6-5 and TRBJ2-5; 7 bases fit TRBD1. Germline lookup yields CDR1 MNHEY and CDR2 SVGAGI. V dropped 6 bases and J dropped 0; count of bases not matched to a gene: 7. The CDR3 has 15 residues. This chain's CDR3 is CASSTGQNNQETQYF. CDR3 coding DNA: TGTGCCAGCAGCACGGGACAGAATAACCAAGAGACCCAGTACTTC.

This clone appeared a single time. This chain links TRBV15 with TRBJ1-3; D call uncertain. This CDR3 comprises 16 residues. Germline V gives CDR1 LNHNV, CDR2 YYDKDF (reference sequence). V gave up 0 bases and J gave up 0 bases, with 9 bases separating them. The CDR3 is CATSRERLLSGNTIYF. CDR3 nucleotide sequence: TGTGCCACCAGCAGAGAGCGGCTCCTCTCTGGAAACACCATATATTTT.

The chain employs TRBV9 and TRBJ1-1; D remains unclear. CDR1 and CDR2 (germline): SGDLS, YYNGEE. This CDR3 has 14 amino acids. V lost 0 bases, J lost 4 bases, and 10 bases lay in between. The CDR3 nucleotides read TGTGCCAGCAGCGTAGGACCGGGATCCACTGAAGCTTTCTTT. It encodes CASSVGPGSTEAFF.

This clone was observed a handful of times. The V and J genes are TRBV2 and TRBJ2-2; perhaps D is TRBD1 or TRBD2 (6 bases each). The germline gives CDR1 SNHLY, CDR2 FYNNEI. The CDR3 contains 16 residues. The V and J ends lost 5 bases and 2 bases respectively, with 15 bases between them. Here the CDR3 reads CASSKEGGPNTGELFF. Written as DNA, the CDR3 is TGTGCCAGCAGTAAAGAAGGGGGGCCCAACACCGGGGAGCTGTTTTTT.

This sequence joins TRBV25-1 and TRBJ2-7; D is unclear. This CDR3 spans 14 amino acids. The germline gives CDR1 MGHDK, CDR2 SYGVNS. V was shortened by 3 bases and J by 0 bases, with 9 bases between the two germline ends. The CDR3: CASSEQVPSYEQYF. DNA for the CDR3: TGTGCCAGCAGTGAGCAGGTGCCCTCCTACGAGCAGTACTTC.

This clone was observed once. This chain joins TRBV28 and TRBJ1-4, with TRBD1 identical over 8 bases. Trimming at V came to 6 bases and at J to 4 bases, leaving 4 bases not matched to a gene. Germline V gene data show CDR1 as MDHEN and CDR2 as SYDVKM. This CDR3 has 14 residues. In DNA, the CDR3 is TGTGCCAGCAGATTAACAGGGGGTAATGAAAAACTGTTTTTT. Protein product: CASRLTGGNEKLFF.

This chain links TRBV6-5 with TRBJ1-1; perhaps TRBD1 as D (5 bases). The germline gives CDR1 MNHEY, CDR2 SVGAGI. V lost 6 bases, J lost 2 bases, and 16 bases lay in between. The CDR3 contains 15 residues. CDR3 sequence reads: CASSSRDVANTEAFF. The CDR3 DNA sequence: TGTGCCAGCAGCTCTCGGGACGTGGCTAACACTGAAGCTTTCTTT.

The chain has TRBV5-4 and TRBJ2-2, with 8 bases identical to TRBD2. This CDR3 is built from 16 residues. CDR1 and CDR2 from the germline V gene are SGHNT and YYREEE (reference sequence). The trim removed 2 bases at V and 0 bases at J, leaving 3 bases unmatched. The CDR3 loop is CASSLTRGANTGELFF. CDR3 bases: TGTGCCAGCAGCTTAACGCGGGGGGCGAACACCGGGGAGCTGTTTTTT.

In DNA form, the CDR3 reads TGTGCCTGGAGTGTACGGGGGGGGCCGGACGAGCAGTACTTC. It yields the protein CAWSVRGGPDEQYF. V usage is TRBV30 and J usage is TRBJ2-7; TRBD2 aligns across 8 bases. This CDR3 spans 14 amino acids. Trimming cost V 0 bases and J 5 bases; bases outside gene matches: 6. The germline V gene has CDR1 GTSNPN and CDR2 SVGIG (reference sequence).

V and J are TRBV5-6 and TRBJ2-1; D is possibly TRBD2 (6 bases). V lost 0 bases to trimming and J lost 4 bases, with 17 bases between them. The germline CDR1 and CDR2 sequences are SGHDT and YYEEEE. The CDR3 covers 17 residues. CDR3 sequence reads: CASSLAFAGGTYNEQFF. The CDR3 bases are TGTGCCAGCAGCTTGGCCTTCGCTGGGGGGACTTACAATGAGCAGTTCTTC.

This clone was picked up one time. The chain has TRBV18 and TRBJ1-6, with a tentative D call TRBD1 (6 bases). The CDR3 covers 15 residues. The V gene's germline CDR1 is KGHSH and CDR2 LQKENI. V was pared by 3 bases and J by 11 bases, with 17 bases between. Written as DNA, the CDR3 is TGTGCCAGCTCACCCACCGGGACAAAGGAGGCACCCCTCCACTTT. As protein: CASSPTGTKEAPLHF.

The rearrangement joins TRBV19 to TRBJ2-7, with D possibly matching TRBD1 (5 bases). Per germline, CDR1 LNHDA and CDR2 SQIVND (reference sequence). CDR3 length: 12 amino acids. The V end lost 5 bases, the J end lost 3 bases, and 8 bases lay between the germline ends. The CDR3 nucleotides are TGTGCCAGTAGTGCCACAGGCTACGAGCAGTACTTC. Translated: CASSATGYEQYF.

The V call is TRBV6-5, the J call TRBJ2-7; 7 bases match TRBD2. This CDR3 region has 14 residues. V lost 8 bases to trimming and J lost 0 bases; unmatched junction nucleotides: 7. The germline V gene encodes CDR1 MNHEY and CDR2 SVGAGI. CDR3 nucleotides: TGTGCCAGCGGGCGGGGGACGAGCTCCTACGAGCAGTACTTC. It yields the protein CASGRGTSSYEQYF.

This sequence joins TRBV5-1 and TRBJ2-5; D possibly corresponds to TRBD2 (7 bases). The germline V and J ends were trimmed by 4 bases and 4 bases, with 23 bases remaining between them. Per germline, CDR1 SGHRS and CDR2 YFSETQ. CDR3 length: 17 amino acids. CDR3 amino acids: CASSPDWTRGGGETQYF. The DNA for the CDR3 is TGCGCCAGCAGCCCCGACTGGACTCGGGGAGGGGGAGAGACCCAGTACTTC. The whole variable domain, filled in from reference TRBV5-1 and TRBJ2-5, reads KAGVTQTPRYLIKTRGQQVTLSCSPISGHRSVSWYQQTPGQGLQFLFEYFSETQRNKGNFPGRFSGRQFSNSRSEMNVSTLELGDSALYLCASSPDWTRGGGETQYFGPGTRLLVL.

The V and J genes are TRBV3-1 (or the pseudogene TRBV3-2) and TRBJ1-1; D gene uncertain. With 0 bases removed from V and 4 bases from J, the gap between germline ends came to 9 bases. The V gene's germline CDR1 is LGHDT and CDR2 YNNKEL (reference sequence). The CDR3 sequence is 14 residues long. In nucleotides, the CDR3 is TGTGCCAGCAGCCAAGATCTGGATAGCACTGAAGCTTTCTTT. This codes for CASSQDLDSTEAFF.

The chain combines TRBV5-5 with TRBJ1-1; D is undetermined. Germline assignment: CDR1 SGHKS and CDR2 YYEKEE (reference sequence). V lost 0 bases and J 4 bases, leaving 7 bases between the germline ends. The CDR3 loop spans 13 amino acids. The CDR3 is CASSLDPRTEAFF. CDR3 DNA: TGTGCCAGCAGCTTGGACCCCCGCACTGAAGCTTTCTTT.

The CDR3 DNA reads TGCGCCAGCAGTCCTAACGCACGCTCTGGGGCCAACGTCCTGACTTTC. This codes for CASSPNARSGANVLTF. The chain uses TRBV5-1 and TRBJ2-6, with D unresolved. The germline V and J ends were trimmed by 5 bases and 0 bases, with 12 bases remaining between them. This CDR3 comprises 16 residues. Germline CDR1 is SGHRS and CDR2 is YFSETQ.